The 13 T cell receptor beta chains listed next were all sequenced from one sample in a study of spatial heterogeneity in lung cancer. Described time point: sample taken at primary tumor resection. Unsorted whole RNA samples from tumor, nontumor lung or frozen PBMC were sequenced. TCRdb called the 5' RACE reads again in MiXCR, with one record for every CDR3 protein. The sample contains about 75,000 distinct CDR3 sequences, more than 10% of which appear only once. The starting material was PBMCs, obtained at surgery. These receptors came from a male donor with early-stage non-small cell lung cancer.

At least ten counts were recorded for this clonotype. J is TRBJ1-2 and V is TRBV3-1, with 8 bases matching TRBD1. Germline-derived CDR1 and CDR2 are LGHDT and YNNKEL (reference sequence). CDR3 length: 14 amino acids. Trimming took 3 bases from V and 4 from J; bases not matched to a gene: 4. The CDR3 coding sequence is TGTGCCAGCAGCCAGGGGACAGGCCTCTATGGCTACACCTTC. Translation: CASSQGTGLYGYTF.

The chain recombines TRBV5-1 with TRBJ1-2, with TRBD1 identical over 7 bases. The germline CDR1 and CDR2 sequences are SGHRS and YFSETQ. V was pared by 3 bases and J by 6 bases, with 8 bases of the junction left unmatched. The CDR3 runs to 14 residues. In nucleotides, the CDR3 is TGCGCCAGCAGCTCCCTCCGACAGGGAGATGGCTACACCTTC. It yields the protein CASSSLRQGDGYTF.

The chain has TRBV7-6 and TRBJ1-4; D call uncertain. Per the germline V gene, CDR1 is SGHVS and CDR2 is FNYEAQ. The ends were cut back, 5 bases at V and 9 bases at J, with 25 bases in the middle. The CDR3 has 17 residues. This CDR3 reads CASSRLMLGNAAQKLFF. The CDR3 DNA sequence: TGTGCCAGCAGCCGCTTAATGCTGGGAAACGCCGCCCAAAAACTGTTTTTT.

The chain recombines TRBV7-2 with TRBJ2-2; D unclear. V lost 3 bases, J lost 6 bases, and 5 bases lay in between. The CDR3 sequence is 12 residues long. From germline, CDR1 is SGHTA and CDR2 FQGNSA. The CDR3 nucleotides read TGTGCCAGCAGCTTCAGGCCCGGGGAGCTGTTTTTT. Protein product: CASSFRPGELFF.

This clonotype was counted ten times or more. The V gene is TRBV5-5, the J gene TRBJ2-7; 11 nucleotides agree with TRBD2. V shed 1 base, J shed 3 bases, and the junction held 3 bases outside the gene matches. CDR1 is SGHKS and CDR2 is YYEKEE in the germline V gene (reference sequence). The CDR3 is made up of 15 amino acids. The CDR3 here is CASSLQTSGNYEQYF. DNA for the CDR3: TGTGCCAGCAGCTTGCAGACTAGCGGGAACTACGAGCAGTACTTC. Full variable domain (remainder filled in from reference TRBV5-5 and TRBJ2-7): DAGVTQSPTHLIKTRGQQVTLRCSPISGHKSVSWYQQVLGQGPQFIFQYYEKEERGRGNFPDRFSARQFPNYSSELNVNALLLGDSALYLCASSLQTSGNYEQYFGPGTRLTVT.

In its sample, this clonotype was seen a few times. The V call is TRBV7-9, the J call TRBJ2-5, with 12 nucleotides matching TRBD2. CDR1 is SEHNR, CDR2 FQNEAQ, per germline (reference sequence). V lost 5 bases to trimming and J lost 2 bases; unmatched junction nucleotides: 3. This CDR3 has 15 residues. The CDR3 is CASSPGLAGQETQYF. The CDR3 coding sequence is TGTGCCAGCAGCCCCGGACTAGCGGGACAAGAGACCCAGTACTTC.

At least ten counts were recorded for this clonotype. For the CDR3, the DNA is TGTGCCAGCAGCTTACTACAGGGGTCCGTCGAGCAGTACTTC. This translates into CASSLLQGSVEQYF. The rearrangement joins TRBV7-9 to TRBJ2-7, with 7 bases identical to TRBD1. CDR1 and CDR2 (germline): SEHNR, FQNEAQ (reference sequence). The CDR3 loop spans 14 amino acids. The trim removed 2 bases at V and 6 bases at J, leaving 7 bases unmatched.

This clonotype has ten or more counts. The rearrangement links TRBV7-9 to TRBJ2-7; maybe TRBD2 (5 bases). The V and J ends lost 5 bases and 5 bases respectively, with 10 bases between them. The CDR3 sequence is 12 residues long. Germline V gene data show CDR1 as SEHNR and CDR2 as FQNEAQ (reference sequence). CDR3 DNA sequence: TGTGCCAGCAGCCTACTAGTCGACGAGCAGTACTTC. Translation gives CASSLLVDEQYF.

There are many counts of this clonotype. The chain links TRBV6-1 to TRBJ1-1; no firm D call. From germline, CDR1 is MNHNS and CDR2 SASEGT. The germline V and J ends were trimmed by 2 bases and 4 bases, with 8 bases remaining between them. This CDR3 is 13 amino acids long. The DNA for the CDR3 is TGTGCCAGCAGTGAATACATGGGCACTGAAGCTTTCTTT. This encodes CASSEYMGTEAFF.

This clonotype was found a few times. The chain is built from TRBV5-4 and TRBJ2-5, with 7 bases identical to TRBD1. The CDR3 length is 14 residues. The germline gives CDR1 SGHNT, CDR2 YYREEE (reference sequence). V lost 4 bases, J lost 2 bases, and 5 bases stayed unmatched. The CDR3 DNA is TGTGCCAGCAGCCCCGGGACAGCACAAGAGACCCAGTACTTC. Protein product: CASSPGTAQETQYF.

The table lists this clonotype with many counts. This rearrangement joins TRBV11-3 to TRBJ2-7; D is unresolved. This CDR3 spans 12 amino acids. With 3 bases removed from V and 5 bases from J, the gap between germline ends came to 8 bases. Germline assignment: CDR1 SGHNT and CDR2 YENEEA. CDR3 region: CASSFAEHEQYF. CDR3 bases: TGTGCCAGCAGCTTCGCCGAACACGAGCAGTACTTC.

This clonotype was observed a handful of times. J is TRBJ2-7 and V is TRBV5-1, with TRBD1 identical over 9 bases. V shed 4 bases and J 1 base; nucleotides not matched to a gene: 6. The CDR3 is 15 residues long. The germline gives CDR1 SGHRS, CDR2 YFSETQ. The chain's CDR3 is CASSGSGTGSYEQYF. In nucleotides, the CDR3 is TGCGCCAGCAGCGGATCCGGGACAGGGTCCTACGAGCAGTACTTC.

J is TRBJ2-1 and V is TRBV24-1, with 11 positions matching TRBD1. Per germline, CDR1 KGHDR and CDR2 SFDVKD. Losses at the gene ends were 10 bases for V and 5 bases for J; bases not matched to a gene: 9. CDR3 size: 15 residues. CDR3 loop: CATGTPGQGDNEQFF. Written as DNA, the CDR3 is TGTGCCACAGGGACCCCGGGACAGGGGGACAATGAGCAGTTCTTC.